The 16 T cell receptor beta chains listed next were all sequenced from one sample in a study of T cells after yellow fever vaccination. One entry per CDR3 protein results from TCRdb running MiXCR on the 5' RACE reads. The repertoire holds some 120,000 distinct CDR3 sequences, with more than 6% as singletons. The starting material was CD4+ T cells sorted from PBMCs, obtained around 10 days after the first yellow fever vaccination. Receptors originate from a man aged 18-30 years who received the YFV17D yellow fever vaccine.

This clonotype showed up many times. The chain combines TRBV6-5 with TRBJ2-5; perhaps TRBD1 as D (6 bases). Looked up from germline, CDR1 is MNHEY and CDR2 is SVGAGI. The V end lost 4 bases, the J end lost 0 bases, and 12 bases lay between the germline ends. The CDR3 runs to 15 residues. CDR3 in amino acids: CASSSITGYQETQYF. In nucleotides, the CDR3 is TGTGCCAGCAGTTCAATTACAGGGTACCAAGAGACCCAGTACTTC.

This clonotype was detected ten times or more. This rearrangement joins TRBV7-2 to TRBJ2-2; no clear D gene. Germline V lookup: CDR1 SGHTA, CDR2 FQGNSA. This CDR3 is built from 13 residues. Trimming shortened V by 3 bases and J by 6 bases, and 8 bases separated the two germline ends. The CDR3 DNA reads TGTGCCAGCAGCTTTGGGTTGGCCGGGGAGCTGTTTTTT. Protein: CASSFGLAGELFF. Full variable domain (remainder filled in from reference TRBV7-2 and TRBJ2-2): GAGVSQSPSNKVTEKGKDVELRCDPISGHTALYWYRQSLGQGLEFLIYFQGNSAPDKSGLPSDRFSAERTGGSVSTLTIQRTQQEDSAVYLCASSFGLAGELFFGEGSRLTVL.

This clonotype showed up many times. J is TRBJ1-3 and V is TRBV6-2 or TRBV6-3; D not resolved. V lost 0 bases to trimming and J lost 3 bases, with 24 bases between them. In germline, CDR1 is MNHEY, CDR2 SVGEGT. CDR3 length: 20 residues. The DNA for the CDR3 is TGTGCCAGCAGTTACTCGATAGTTGAGGCAGGCGCGGAACATGGAAACACCATATATTTT. Encoded protein: CASSYSIVEAGAEHGNTIYF.

Notes on this clonotype: A much more abundant neighbour one base away suggests this may be a read error. The rearrangement joins TRBV28 to TRBJ2-7; tentative D call: TRBD1 (6 bases). V was trimmed by 10 bases and J by 3 bases, leaving 13 bases between them. This CDR3 is built from 12 residues. The V gene's germline CDR1 is MDHEN and CDR2 SYDVKM. The CDR3 reads CATNTGCYEQYV. The CDR3 bases are TGTGCCACCAACACAGGGTGCTACGAGCAGTACGTC.

This clonotype showed up many times. The chain combines TRBV3-1 with TRBJ1-3; no firm D call. Germline V CDR1 and CDR2: LGHDT, YNNKEL (reference sequence). This CDR3 comprises 19 residues. Between the trimmed V and J ends, which lost 1 base and 0 bases, there was a span of 19 bases. The CDR3 nucleotides read TGTGCCAGCAGCCAAGGGGTCCGGGAGCGCCTCCTCTCTGGAAACACCATATATTTT. This codes for CASSQGVRERLLSGNTIYF.

Comments on this clonotype: This could be a read error, since a much larger clone is one nucleotide away. The V gene is TRBV7-2, the J gene TRBJ2-5; 8 nucleotides align to TRBD2. After removal of 1 base from V and 6 bases from J, the junction contained 10 bases not matched to a gene. The CDR3 covers 16 residues. Per germline, CDR1 SGHTA and CDR2 FQGNSA. Here the CDR3 DNA reads TGTGCCAGCAGCTTAGATCGGGGGGGGCGCTCAAAGACCCAGTACTTC. Translation: CASSLDRGGRSKTQYF.

A single count supports this clonotype. This may stem from a read error, because a much larger clone lies one nucleotide away. V gene TRBV9 combines with J gene TRBJ2-2; 7 bases align to TRBD2. The trim removed 9 bases at V and 7 bases at J, leaving 6 bases unmatched. CDR1 SGDLS and CDR2 YYNGEE come from the germline V gene. The CDR3 has 12 amino acids. As DNA, the CDR3 is TGTGCCACCGGGGGGTATGACGGGGAGCTGTTTTTT. Protein: CATGGYDGELFF.

This clonotype was observed many times. The genes are TRBV10-1 and TRBJ1-6, with D unresolved. Germline V lookup: CDR1 WNHNN, CDR2 SYGVQD (reference sequence). V lost 9 bases, J lost 8 bases, and 5 bases lay in between. This CDR3 has 10 residues. In DNA form, the CDR3 reads TGCGCCAGTAGAGATTCACCCCTCCACTTT. Translating it yields CASRDSPLHF.

This clonotype was observed at least ten times. The V gene is TRBV7-9, the J gene TRBJ2-5, with TRBD1 matching over 7 bases. The junction had 8 bases not matched to a gene; V was cut back by 5 bases and J by 2 bases. The CDR3 covers 15 residues. Per the germline V gene, CDR1 is SEHNR and CDR2 is FQNEAQ (reference sequence). The DNA for the CDR3 is TGTGCCAGCAGCCGATTCCGGGGACAGCAAGAGACCCAGTACTTC. This gives the protein CASSRFRGQQETQYF.

A remark on this clonotype: A much larger clone lies one base from this, so it may be a read error. The genes are TRBV11-1 and TRBJ2-3; D is unresolved. Germline V gene lookup returns CDR1 SGHAT and CDR2 FQDESV (reference sequence). Trimming cost V 3 bases and J 0 bases, with 13 bases left between them. CDR3 length: 16 amino acids. The CDR3 reads CASSFTPTISTDTQYF. The DNA of the CDR3 is TGTGCCAGCAGCTTCACCCCGACAATTAGCACAGATACGCAGTATTTT.

This clonotype appeared many times. The chain has TRBV9 and TRBJ2-2; tentatively, D is TRBD1 (7 bases). Trimming cost V 4 bases and J 4 bases, with 17 bases left between them. Germline V gene data show CDR1 as SGDLS and CDR2 as YYNGEE. The CDR3 loop spans 16 amino acids. The CDR3: CASSIQQGTFTGELFF. CDR3 DNA sequence: TGTGCCAGCAGCATCCAACAGGGGACTTTCACCGGGGAGCTGTTTTTT.

This clonotype was found many times. The V and J genes are TRBV24-1 and TRBJ2-3; TRBD1 agrees at 8 bases. The V and J ends lost 4 bases and 2 bases, in that order; junction bases with no gene match: 4. The CDR3 spans 15 residues. Germline values: CDR1 KGHDR, CDR2 SFDVKD. CDR3 sequence (DNA): TGTGCCACCAGTGAAAGGCAGGGGGCCACAGATACGCAGTATTTT. Its protein is CATSERQGATDTQYF.

This clonotype was picked up many times. The genes are TRBV7-2 and TRBJ2-7; a weak D match, TRBD2 (6 bases). Germline V CDR1 and CDR2: SGHTA, FQGNSA. The CDR3 is 13 residues long. V lost 0 bases, J lost 3 bases, and 6 bases lay in between. CDR3 loop: CASSLAGGYEQYV. CDR3 DNA sequence: TGTGCCAGCAGCTTAGCGGGGGGCTACGAGCAGTACGTC.

This clonotype has at least ten counts. The chain links TRBV14 to TRBJ2-5; TRBD2 aligns across 7 bases. J gave up 5 bases and V 0 bases, and 6 bases lay outside the gene matches. Germline CDR1 reads SGHDN; CDR2 reads FVKESK. This CDR3 contains 15 residues. The CDR3: CASSQELAGVETQYF. The CDR3 DNA is TGTGCCAGCAGCCAAGAACTGGCGGGGGTGGAGACCCAGTACTTC.

This clonotype was seen many times. The rearrangement joins TRBV6-5 to TRBJ2-7; 7 nucleotides match TRBD1. Germline V gene data show CDR1 as MNHEY and CDR2 as SVGAGI. The ends lost 2 bases at V and 6 bases at J; junction bases unmatched: 10. The CDR3 has 15 residues. CDR3 region: CASSYATGVTVEQYF. In nucleotides, the CDR3 is TGTGCCAGCAGTTACGCAACAGGGGTTACCGTCGAGCAGTACTTC.

The gene calls are TRBV7-2 and TRBJ1-5; the D is unclear. The V gene's germline CDR1 is SGHTA and CDR2 FQGNSA. CDR3 length: 13 amino acids. The germline V and J ends were trimmed by 2 bases and 6 bases, with 8 bases remaining between them. CDR3: CASSLYSPQPQHF. The CDR3 nucleotides are TGTGCCAGCAGCTTATACTCTCCTCAGCCCCAGCATTTT.